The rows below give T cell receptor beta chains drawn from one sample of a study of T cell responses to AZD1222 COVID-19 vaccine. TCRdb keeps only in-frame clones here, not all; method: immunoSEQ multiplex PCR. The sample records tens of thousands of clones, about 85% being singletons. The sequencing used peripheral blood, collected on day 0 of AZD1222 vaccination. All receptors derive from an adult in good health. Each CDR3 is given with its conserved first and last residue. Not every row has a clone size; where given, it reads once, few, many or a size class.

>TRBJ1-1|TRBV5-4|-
CASSLLGTGGFSEVEAFF
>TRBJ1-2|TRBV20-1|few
CSASDPLLYGYTF
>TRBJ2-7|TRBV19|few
CASTTLAGGTYEQYF
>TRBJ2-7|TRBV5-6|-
CASSQSGNSYEQYF
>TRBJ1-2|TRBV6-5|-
CASNDPGQEYGYTF
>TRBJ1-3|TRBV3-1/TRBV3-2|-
CASSQDSGNTIYF
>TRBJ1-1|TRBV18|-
CASSPLRVFTEAFF
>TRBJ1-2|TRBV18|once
CASSPQAQEVYGYTF
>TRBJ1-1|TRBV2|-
CASSSQRNTEAFF
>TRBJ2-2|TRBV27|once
CASSLLGLATTGELFF
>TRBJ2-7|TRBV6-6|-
CASSEDRDYEQYF
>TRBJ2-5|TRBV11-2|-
CASSLGQGQETQYF
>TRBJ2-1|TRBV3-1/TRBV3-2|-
CASSPETGGSEQFF
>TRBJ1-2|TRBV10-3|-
CAISYAELGYTF
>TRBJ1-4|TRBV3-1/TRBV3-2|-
CASSQVPGGPEKLFF
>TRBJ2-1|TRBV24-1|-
CATSDSGHYEQFF
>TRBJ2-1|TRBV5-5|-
CASSRSGLVNEQFF
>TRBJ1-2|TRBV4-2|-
CASSQEILGGGYGYTF
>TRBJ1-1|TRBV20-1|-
CSATDTEAFF
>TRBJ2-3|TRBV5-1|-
CASSLGGYTDTQYF
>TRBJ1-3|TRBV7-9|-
CASSLDGNTIYF
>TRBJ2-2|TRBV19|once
CASRRQGLNTGELFF
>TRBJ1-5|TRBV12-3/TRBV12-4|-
CASSLRGYQPQHF